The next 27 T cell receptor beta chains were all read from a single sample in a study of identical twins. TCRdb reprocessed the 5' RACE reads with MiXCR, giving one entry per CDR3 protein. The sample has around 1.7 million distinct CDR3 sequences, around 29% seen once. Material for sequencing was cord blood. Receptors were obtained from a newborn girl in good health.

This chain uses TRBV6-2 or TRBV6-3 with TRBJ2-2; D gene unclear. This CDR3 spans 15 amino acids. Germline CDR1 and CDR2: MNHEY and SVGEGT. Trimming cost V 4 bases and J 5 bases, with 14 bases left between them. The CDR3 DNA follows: TGTGCCAGCAGTTTCGGCCCACAGAGAACCGGGGAGCTGTTTTTT. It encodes CASSFGPQRTGELFF.

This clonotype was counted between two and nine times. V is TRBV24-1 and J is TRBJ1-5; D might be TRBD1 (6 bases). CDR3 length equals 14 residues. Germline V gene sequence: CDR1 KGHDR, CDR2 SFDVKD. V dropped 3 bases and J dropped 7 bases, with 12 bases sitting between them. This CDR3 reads CATSDKQGWQPQHF. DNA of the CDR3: TGTGCCACCAGTGATAAACAGGGTTGGCAGCCCCAGCATTTT.

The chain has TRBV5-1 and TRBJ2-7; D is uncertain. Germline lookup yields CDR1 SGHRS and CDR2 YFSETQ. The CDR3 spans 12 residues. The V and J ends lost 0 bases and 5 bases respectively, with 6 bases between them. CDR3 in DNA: TGCGCCAGCAGCTTGGTCCAGAACGAGCAGTACTTC. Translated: CASSLVQNEQYF.

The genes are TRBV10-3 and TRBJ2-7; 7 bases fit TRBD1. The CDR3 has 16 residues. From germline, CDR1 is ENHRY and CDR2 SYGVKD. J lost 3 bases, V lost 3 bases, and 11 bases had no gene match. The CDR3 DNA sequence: TGTGCCATCAGTGAAAGGACAGGCTCGTCCAACTACGAGCAGTACTTC. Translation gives CAISERTGSSNYEQYF.

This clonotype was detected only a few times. In DNA, the CDR3 is TGTGCCAGCAGCCGGGGGAGTTCCAATGAGCAGTTCTTC. Translating it yields CASSRGSSNEQFF. The V gene is TRBV3-1, the J gene TRBJ2-1; either TRBD1 or TRBD2 may supply D (5 bases each). The CDR3 is made up of 13 amino acids. Germline-derived CDR1 and CDR2 are LGHDT and YNNKEL (reference sequence). V lost 4 bases to trimming and J lost 6 bases, with 10 bases between them.

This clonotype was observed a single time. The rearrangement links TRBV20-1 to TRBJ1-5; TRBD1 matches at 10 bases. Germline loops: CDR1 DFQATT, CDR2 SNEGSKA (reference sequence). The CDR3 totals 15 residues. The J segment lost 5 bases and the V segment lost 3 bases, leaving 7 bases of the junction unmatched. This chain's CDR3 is CSARKSGTGDQPQHF. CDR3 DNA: TGCAGTGCTAGGAAAAGCGGGACAGGGGATCAGCCCCAGCATTTT.

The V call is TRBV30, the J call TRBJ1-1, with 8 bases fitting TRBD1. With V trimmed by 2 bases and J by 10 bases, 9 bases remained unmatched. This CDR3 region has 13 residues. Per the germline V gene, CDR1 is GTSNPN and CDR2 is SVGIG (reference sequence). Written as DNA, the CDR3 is TGTGCCTGGAGTTGGGCAGGGGGCCAGGTAGCTTTCTTT. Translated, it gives CAWSWAGGQVAFF.

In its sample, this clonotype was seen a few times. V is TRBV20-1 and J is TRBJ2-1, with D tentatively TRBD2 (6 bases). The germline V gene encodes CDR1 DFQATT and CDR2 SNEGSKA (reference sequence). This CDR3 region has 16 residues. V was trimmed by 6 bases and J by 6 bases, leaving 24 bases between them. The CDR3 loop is CSAVRGRRVLSNEQFF. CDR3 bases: TGCAGTGCCGTACGGGGGAGGAGGGTCTTGAGCAATGAGCAGTTCTTC.

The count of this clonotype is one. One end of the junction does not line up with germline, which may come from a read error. The CDR3 loop reads CASSFRTNSYNEQFF. The CDR3 bases are TGCGCCAGCAGCTTTAGGACAAATTCCTACAATGAACAGTTCTTC. The rearrangement links TRBV5-1 to TRBJ2-1; possibly TRBD1 for D (5 bases). The CDR3 runs to 15 residues. The V gene's germline CDR1 is SGHRS and CDR2 YFSETQ.

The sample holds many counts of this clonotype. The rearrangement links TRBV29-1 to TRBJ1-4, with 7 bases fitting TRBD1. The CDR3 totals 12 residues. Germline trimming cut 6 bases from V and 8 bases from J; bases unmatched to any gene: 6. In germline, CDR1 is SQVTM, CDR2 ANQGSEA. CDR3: CSVTGKGEKLFF. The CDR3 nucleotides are TGCAGCGTGACAGGGAAGGGCGAAAAACTGTTTTTT.

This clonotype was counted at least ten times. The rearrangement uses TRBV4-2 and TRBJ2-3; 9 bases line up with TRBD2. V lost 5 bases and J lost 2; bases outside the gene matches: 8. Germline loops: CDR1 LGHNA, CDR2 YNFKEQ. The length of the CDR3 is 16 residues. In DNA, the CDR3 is TGTGCCAGCAGCTACCTGACTAGCGGTCACACAGATACGCAGTATTTT. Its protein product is CASSYLTSGHTDTQYF.

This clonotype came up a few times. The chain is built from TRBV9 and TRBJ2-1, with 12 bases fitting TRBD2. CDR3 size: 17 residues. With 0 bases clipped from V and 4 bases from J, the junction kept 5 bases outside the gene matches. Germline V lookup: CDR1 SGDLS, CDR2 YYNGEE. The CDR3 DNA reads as TGTGCCAGCAGCGTAGCCGGACTAGCGGGAAATTACAATGAGCAGTTCTTC. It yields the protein CASSVAGLAGNYNEQFF.

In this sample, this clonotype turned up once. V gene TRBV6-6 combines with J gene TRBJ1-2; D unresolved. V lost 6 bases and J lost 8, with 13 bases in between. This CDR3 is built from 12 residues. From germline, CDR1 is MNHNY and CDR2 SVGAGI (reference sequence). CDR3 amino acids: CASSPIGWGYTF. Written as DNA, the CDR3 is TGTGCCAGCAGCCCCATCGGGTGGGGCTACACCTTC.

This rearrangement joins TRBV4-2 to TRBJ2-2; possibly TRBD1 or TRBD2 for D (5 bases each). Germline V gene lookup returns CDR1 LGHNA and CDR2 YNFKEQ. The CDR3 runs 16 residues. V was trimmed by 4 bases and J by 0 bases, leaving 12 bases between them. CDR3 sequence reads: CASSLRDVANTGELFF. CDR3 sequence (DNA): TGTGCCAGCAGCCTACGGGACGTCGCGAACACCGGGGAGCTGTTTTTT.

The CDR3 reads CSAFSFPRQGTYEQYF. CDR3 sequence (DNA): TGCAGTGCTTTTTCATTTCCGAGACAGGGTACCTACGAGCAGTACTTC. This chain connects TRBV20-1 to TRBJ2-7; 7 bases align to TRBD1. V trimming: 5 bases; J trimming: 2 bases; junction bases outside the gene matches: 15. The V gene's germline CDR1 is DFQATT and CDR2 SNEGSKA (reference sequence). The CDR3 covers 16 residues.

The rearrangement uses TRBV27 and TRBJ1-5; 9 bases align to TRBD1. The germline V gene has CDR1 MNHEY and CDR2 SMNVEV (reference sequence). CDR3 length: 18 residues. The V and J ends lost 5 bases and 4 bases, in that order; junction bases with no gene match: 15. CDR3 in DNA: TGTGCCAGCAGTCCCCTCAAGATCCGGGACAGGGATAATCAGCCCCAGCATTTT. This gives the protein CASSPLKIRDRDNQPQHF.

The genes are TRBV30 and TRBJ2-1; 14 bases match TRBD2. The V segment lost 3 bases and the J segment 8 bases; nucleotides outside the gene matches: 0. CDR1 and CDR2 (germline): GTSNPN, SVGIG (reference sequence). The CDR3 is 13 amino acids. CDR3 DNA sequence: TGTGCCTGGAGGGGACTAGCGGGGGATGAGCAGTTCTTC. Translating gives CAWRGLAGDEQFF.

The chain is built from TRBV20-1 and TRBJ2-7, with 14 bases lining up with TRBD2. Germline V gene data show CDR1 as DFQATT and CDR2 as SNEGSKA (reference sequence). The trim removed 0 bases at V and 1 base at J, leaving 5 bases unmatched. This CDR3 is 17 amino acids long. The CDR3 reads CSAREGTSGGLSYEQYF. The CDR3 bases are TGCAGTGCTAGAGAAGGGACTAGCGGGGGCCTATCCTACGAGCAGTACTTC.

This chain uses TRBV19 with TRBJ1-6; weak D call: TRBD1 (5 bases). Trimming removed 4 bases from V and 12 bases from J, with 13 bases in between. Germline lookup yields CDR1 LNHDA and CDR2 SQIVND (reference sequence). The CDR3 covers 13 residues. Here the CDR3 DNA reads TGTGCCAGTAGTACTACAGGTCGGGGACCCCTCCACTTT. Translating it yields CASSTTGRGPLHF.

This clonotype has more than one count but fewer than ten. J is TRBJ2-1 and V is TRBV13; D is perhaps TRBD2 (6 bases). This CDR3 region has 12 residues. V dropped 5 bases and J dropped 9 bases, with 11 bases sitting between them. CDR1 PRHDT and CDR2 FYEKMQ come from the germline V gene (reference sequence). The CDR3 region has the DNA TGTGCCAGCAGCCCTAACGGGGGTGAGCAGTTCTTC. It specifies CASSPNGGEQFF. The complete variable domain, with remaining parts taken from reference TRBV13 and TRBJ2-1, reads AAGVIQSPRHLIKEKRETATLKCYPIPRHDTVYWYQQGPGQDPQFLISFYEKMQSDKGSIPDRFSAQQFSDYHSELNMSSLELGDSALYFCASSPNGGEQFFGPGTRLTVL.

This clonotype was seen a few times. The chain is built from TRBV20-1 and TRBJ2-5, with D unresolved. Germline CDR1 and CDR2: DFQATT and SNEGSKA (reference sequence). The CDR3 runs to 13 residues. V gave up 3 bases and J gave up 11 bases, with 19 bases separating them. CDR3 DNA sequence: TGCAGTGCTAGTTCACCCCCAACCGATGAGCAGTACTTC. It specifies CSASSPPTDEQYF.

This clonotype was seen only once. CDR3 sequence reads: CSAAGTSGRSPLGNEQFF. As DNA, the CDR3 is TGCAGTGCGGCCGGGACTAGCGGGAGATCCCCATTAGGCAATGAGCAGTTCTTC. The chain employs TRBV20-1 and TRBJ2-1, with 14 nucleotides matching TRBD2. This CDR3 has 18 amino acids. Germline V gene data show CDR1 as DFQATT and CDR2 as SNEGSKA (reference sequence). After removal of 6 bases from V and 6 bases from J, the junction contained 16 bases not matched to a gene.

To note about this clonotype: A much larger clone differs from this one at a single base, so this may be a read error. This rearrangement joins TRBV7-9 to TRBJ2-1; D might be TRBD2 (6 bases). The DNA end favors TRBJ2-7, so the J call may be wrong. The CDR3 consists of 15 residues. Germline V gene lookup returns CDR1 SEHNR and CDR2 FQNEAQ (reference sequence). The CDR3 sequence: CASSFAGSSYNEQYF. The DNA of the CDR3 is TGTGCCAGCAGCTTTGCGGGGAGCTCCTACAATGAGCAGTACTTC.

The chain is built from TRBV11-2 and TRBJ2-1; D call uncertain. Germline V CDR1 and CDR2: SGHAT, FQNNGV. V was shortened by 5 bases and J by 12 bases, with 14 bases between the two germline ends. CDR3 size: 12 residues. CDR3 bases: TGTGCCAGCAGCCCTCCGTCGTTCGGGCAGTTCTTC. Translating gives CASSPPSFGQFF.

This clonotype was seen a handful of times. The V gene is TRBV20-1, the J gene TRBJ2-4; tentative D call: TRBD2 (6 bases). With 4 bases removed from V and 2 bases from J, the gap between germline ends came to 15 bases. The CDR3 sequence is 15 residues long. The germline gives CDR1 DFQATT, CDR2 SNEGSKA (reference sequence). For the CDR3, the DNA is TGCAGTGCTACCAGACTAGATGATTCCAAAAACATTCAGTACTTC. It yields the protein CSATRLDDSKNIQYF.

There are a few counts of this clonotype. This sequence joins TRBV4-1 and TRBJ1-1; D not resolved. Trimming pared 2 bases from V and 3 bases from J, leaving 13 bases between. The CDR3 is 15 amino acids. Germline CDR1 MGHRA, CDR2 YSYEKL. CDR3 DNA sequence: TGCGCCAGCAGCCAATCGGCAGGTTCACACACTGAAGCTTTCTTT. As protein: CASSQSAGSHTEAFF.

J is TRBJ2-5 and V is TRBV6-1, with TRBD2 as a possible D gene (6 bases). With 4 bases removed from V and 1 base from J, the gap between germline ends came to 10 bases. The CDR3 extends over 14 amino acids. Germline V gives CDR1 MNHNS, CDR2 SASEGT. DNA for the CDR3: TGTGCCAGCAGTGCTGACGGGGGCCAAGAGACCCAGTACTTC. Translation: CASSADGGQETQYF.